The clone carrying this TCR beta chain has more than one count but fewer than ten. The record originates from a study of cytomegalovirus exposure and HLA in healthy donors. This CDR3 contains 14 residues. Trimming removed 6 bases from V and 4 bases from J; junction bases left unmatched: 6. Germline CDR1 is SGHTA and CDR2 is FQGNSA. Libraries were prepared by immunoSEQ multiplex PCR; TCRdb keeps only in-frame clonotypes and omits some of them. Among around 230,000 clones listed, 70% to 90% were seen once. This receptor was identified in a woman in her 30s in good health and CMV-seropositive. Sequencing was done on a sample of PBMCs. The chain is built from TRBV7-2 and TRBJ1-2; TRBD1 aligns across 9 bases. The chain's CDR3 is CASRLQGAGYGYTF. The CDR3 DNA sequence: TGTGCCAGCAGGCTACAGGGGGCTGGCTATGGCTACACCTTC.